A single sample is the source of the 15 T cell receptor beta chains below, sequenced in a study of T cells expressing NK-cell markers. TCRdb re-called the 5' RACE reads; one entry per CDR3 protein, DNA not given. The listing records roughly 390,000 distinct CDR3 sequences. Sequenced sample: blood T cells: a sorted CD56 or NKG2C T cell subset, CD4+ or CD8+ T cells, or bulk PBMC T cells (not recorded which). These receptor sequences come from a woman between 50 and 59 years old in good health.

This sequence joins TRBV24-1 and TRBJ2-1; the TCRdb call, TRBD2, lacks DNA for checking. Germline V gene sequence: CDR1 KGHDR, CDR2 SFDVKD. The CDR3 consists of 16 residues. Here the CDR3 reads CATSDPLAANYNEQFF.

This chain connects TRBV12-3 or TRBV12-4 to TRBJ2-1; no DNA is available, so the TRBD1 call from TCRdb remains unchecked. The length of the CDR3 is 11 residues. The chain's CDR3 is CASSPGTEQFF.

The V gene is TRBV11-2, the J gene TRBJ2-3; TCRdb designates TRBD1, a call that cannot be tested without DNA. CDR1 is SGHAT and CDR2 is FQNNGV in the germline V gene. The CDR3 has 14 residues. The CDR3 reads CASSLVTGTDTQYF.

The chain joins TRBV12-3 or TRBV12-4 to TRBJ2-1. This CDR3 spans 14 amino acids. The CDR3 spells CASSLSGSSNEQFF.

The chain is built from TRBV12-3 or TRBV12-4 and TRBJ1-2. The CDR3 totals 12 residues. This CDR3 reads CASRSMGSGYTF.

The chain joins TRBV4-1 to TRBJ2-3; TCRdb outputs TRBD2, but without DNA this stays unchecked. The CDR3 is 20 amino acids. In germline, CDR1 is MGHRA, CDR2 YSYEKL. The CDR3 spells CASSQDRLAGGPGGTDTQYF.

V is TRBV7-2 and J is TRBJ1-2. This CDR3 spans 13 amino acids. CDR1 and CDR2 from the germline V gene are SGHTA and FQGNSA. CDR3 in amino acids: CASSSAGFLGYTF.

The chain couples TRBV29-1 to TRBJ2-5; the TRBD1 assignment by TCRdb is unverifiable without DNA. The CDR3 length is 13 residues. The germline gives CDR1 SQVTM, CDR2 ANQGSEA. The CDR3 is CSVTGNLDGTQYF.

The rearrangement joins TRBV20-1 to TRBJ2-2. The CDR3 totals 17 residues. The germline gives CDR1 DFQATT, CDR2 SNEGSKA (reference sequence). The CDR3 loop reads CSARVRQMGKDTGELFF.

CDR3 protein: CASSLIGGADTGELFF. The chain uses TRBV27 and TRBJ2-2; there is no DNA to check the TCRdb D call of TRBD1. This CDR3 region has 16 residues. CDR1 and CDR2 (germline): MNHEY, SMNVEV (reference sequence).

This CDR3 reads CASSYSAGRGYTF. The rearrangement links TRBV6-5 to TRBJ1-2; TCRdb indicates TRBD1, and absent DNA this call remains unverified. Per the germline V gene, CDR1 is MNHEY and CDR2 is SVGAGI. The length of the CDR3 is 13 residues.

This rearrangement joins TRBV20-1 to TRBJ1-6. Germline CDR1 is DFQATT and CDR2 is SNEGSKA (reference sequence). The CDR3 is 16 amino acids. CDR3 amino acids: CSARESADPVRTPLHF.

This chain connects TRBV28 to TRBJ1-1. Germline CDR1 MDHEN, CDR2 SYDVKM. The CDR3 length is 14 residues. The CDR3 region is CASSYRDSREGAFF. Variable domain in full (rest from reference TRBV28 and TRBJ1-1): DVKVTQSSRYLVKRTGEKVFLECVQDMDHENMFWYRQDPGLGLRLIYFSYDVKMKEKGDIPEGYSVSREKKERFSLILESASTNQTSMYLCASSYRDSREGAFFGQGTRLTVV.

The V call is TRBV5-1, the J call TRBJ2-3. Per germline, CDR1 SGHRS and CDR2 YFSETQ. The CDR3 totals 14 residues. The CDR3 region is CASSLGSFTDTQYF.

The chain links TRBV25-1 to TRBJ1-1; absent DNA, TCRdb's TRBD1 call cannot be checked. Germline V gene data show CDR1 as MGHDK and CDR2 as SYGVNS. The CDR3 length is 11 residues. CDR3 amino acids: CASRGQGAAFF.